This is a list of T cell receptor beta chains from one sample in a study of T cells after yellow fever vaccination. TCRdb fed the 5' RACE reads into MiXCR, producing one record per CDR3 protein. The data contain 400,000 or so distinct CDR3 sequences, around a sixth of them singletons. Sequences were derived from PBMCs, sampled before the yellow fever booster vaccination. The receptors here all came from a man younger than 35 who received the YFV17D yellow fever vaccine. Each CDR3 is given with its conserved first and last residue. Each record gives: J gene, D gene, V gene, clone size, CDR3 DNA, CDR3 protein. A D gene is named only where the DNA matches it firmly. Size is omitted from some rows. Given values are once, few, many or a class for expanded clones.

J: TRBJ2-1; D: TRBD2; V: TRBV20-1; size: .; DNA: TGCAGTGCCCAGGGACTAGCGGGGGGAAATGAGCAGTTCTTC; CDR3: CSAQGLAGGNEQFF
J: TRBJ2-1; D: TRBD1; V: TRBV11-2; size: .; DNA: TGTGCCAGCAGCACATCCCCCGGGACAGAGACCTACAATGAGCAGTTCTTC; CDR3: CASSTSPGTETYNEQFF
J: TRBJ1-4; D: TRBD1; V: TRBV4-3; size: .; DNA: TGCGCCAGCAGCCAAGATGAGTACTCCGGGACAGGGTTTGAAAAACTGTTTTTT; CDR3: CASSQDEYSGTGFEKLFF
J: TRBJ1-5; D: TRBD1; V: TRBV7-8; size: .; DNA: TGTGCCAGCAGCGGCGGGACAGGGGGTATTCAGCCCCAGCATTTT; CDR3: CASSGGTGGIQPQHF
J: TRBJ1-2; D: .; V: TRBV7-2; size: .; DNA: TGTGCCAGCAGCTCCACCAGCAGGGGTTTTAGTAACTATGGCTACACCTTC; CDR3: CASSSTSRGFSNYGYTF
J: TRBJ2-2; D: TRBD2; V: TRBV6-5; size: .; DNA: TGTGCCAGCATAAGGACTAGCGGGGCTAACACCGGGGAGCTGTTTTTT; CDR3: CASIRTSGANTGELFF
J: TRBJ1-5; D: .; V: TRBV18; size: few; DNA: TGTGCCAGCTCACCAGAAACAGCCAATCAGCCCCAGCATTTT; CDR3: CASSPETANQPQHF
J: TRBJ2-3; D: .; V: TRBV20-1; size: .; DNA: TGCAGTGCGGATGAGGGGGGCGCCACAGATACGCAGTATTTT; CDR3: CSADEGGATDTQYF
J: TRBJ2-3; D: TRBD2; V: TRBV28; size: .; DNA: TGTGCCAGCAGTTGGACTAGCGGGGGGGCGGCAGATACGCAGTATTTT; CDR3: CASSWTSGGAADTQYF
J: TRBJ1-1; D: .; V: TRBV4-3; size: few; DNA: TGCGCCAGCAGCCCAACGGAAGGGAACGCTGAAGCTTTCTTT; CDR3: CASSPTEGNAEAFF
J: TRBJ2-5; D: TRBD2; V: TRBV4-1; size: few; DNA: TGCGCCAGCAGCTACGGGGGGGCGCCCCAAGAGACCCAGTACTTC; CDR3: CASSYGGAPQETQYF
J: TRBJ2-1; D: .; V: TRBV4-3; size: .; DNA: TGCGCCAGCAGCCAAGACGTCGGGACGGAGAATGAGCAGTTCTTC; CDR3: CASSQDVGTENEQFF
J: TRBJ2-3; D: .; V: TRBV7-7; size: .; DNA: TGTGCCAGCGGGCGGGGTCCCACAGATACGCAGTATTTT; CDR3: CASGRGPTDTQYF
J: TRBJ2-1; D: TRBD1; V: TRBV4-2; size: few; DNA: TGTGCCAGCAGCCCCGGGACAGGCCCCTTCGATGAGCAGTTCTTC; CDR3: CASSPGTGPFDEQFF
J: TRBJ1-4; D: TRBD1; V: TRBV7-2; size: few; DNA: TGTGCCAGCAGCTCTATGCTAGTCAGGGGGGACTGGGAAAAACTGTTTTTT; CDR3: CASSSMLVRGDWEKLFF
J: TRBJ2-5; D: .; V: TRBV4-3; size: .; DNA: TGCGCCAGCAGCCCAGGGAGGGGCAGGGGTCCAGAGACCCAGTACTTC; CDR3: CASSPGRGRGPETQYF
J: TRBJ2-7; D: .; V: TRBV7-2; size: many; DNA: TGTGCCAGCAGCCTCCTAGGACTTGGGGTCTCCTACGAGCAGTACTTC; CDR3: CASSLLGLGVSYEQYF
J: TRBJ2-2; D: .; V: TRBV4-1; size: few; DNA: TGCGCCAGCAGCCAATTGGACACCGGGGAGCTGTTTTTT; CDR3: CASSQLDTGELFF
J: TRBJ1-5; D: TRBD1; V: TRBV12-3/TRBV12-4; size: few; DNA: TGTGCCAGCAGTTTAGGGACAGGAGGTCAGCCCCAGCATTTT; CDR3: CASSLGTGGQPQHF
J: TRBJ2-3; D: .; V: TRBV7-8; size: .; DNA: TGTGCCAGCAGCTTAGCGGTCTTGTCAGATACGCAGTATTTT; CDR3: CASSLAVLSDTQYF
J: TRBJ1-5; D: TRBD1; V: TRBV7-2; size: few; DNA: TGTGCCAGCAGCATAGCCGGGACAGGTAGCAATCAGCCCCAGCATTTT; CDR3: CASSIAGTGSNQPQHF
J: TRBJ2-5; D: .; V: TRBV9; size: few; DNA: TGTGCCAGCAGCGTAGAGGTCCGGGGGGAGACCCAGTACTTC; CDR3: CASSVEVRGETQYF
J: TRBJ2-5; D: TRBD1; V: TRBV7-9; size: few; DNA: TGTGCCAGCACCCCCCCAAGACCCGGGACAGTCCAAGAGACCCAGTACTTC; CDR3: CASTPPRPGTVQETQYF
J: TRBJ1-3; D: TRBD1; V: TRBV7-2; size: .; DNA: TGTGCCAGCAGCCTAGGGGGCTATTATGGAAACACCATATATTTT; CDR3: CASSLGGYYGNTIYF